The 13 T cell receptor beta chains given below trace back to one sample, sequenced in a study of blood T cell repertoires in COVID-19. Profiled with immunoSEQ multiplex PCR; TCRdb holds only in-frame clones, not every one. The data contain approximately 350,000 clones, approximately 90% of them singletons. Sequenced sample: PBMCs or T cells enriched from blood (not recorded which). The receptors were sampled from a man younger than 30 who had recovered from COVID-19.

CDR3 sequence reads: CASSPWGGYEQYF. The CDR3 DNA follows: TGCGCCAGCAGCCCTTGGGGAGGCTACGAGCAGTACTTC. The gene calls are TRBV4-1 and TRBJ2-7, with D possibly being TRBD2 (6 bases). V was trimmed by 4 bases and J by 3 bases, leaving 10 bases between them. In germline, CDR1 is MGHRA, CDR2 YSYEKL. This CDR3 comprises 13 residues.

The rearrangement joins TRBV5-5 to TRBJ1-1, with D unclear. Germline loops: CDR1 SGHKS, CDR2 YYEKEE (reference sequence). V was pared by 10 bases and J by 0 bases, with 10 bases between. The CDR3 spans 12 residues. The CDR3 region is CASSPLNTEAFF. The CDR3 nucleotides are TGTGCCTCCTCCCCCTTGAACACTGAAGCTTTCTTT.

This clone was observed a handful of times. CDR3: CASSHTGVLSYEQYF. In DNA form, the CDR3 reads TGTGCCAGCAGCCACACAGGAGTTCTCTCCTACGAGCAGTACTTC. The rearrangement links TRBV3-1 (or the pseudogene TRBV3-2) to TRBJ2-7; TRBD1 might be the D (5 bases). The V end was cut by 3 bases, the J end by 0 bases, with 12 bases between. The CDR3 covers 15 residues. The germline gives CDR1 LGHDT, CDR2 YNNKEL (reference sequence).

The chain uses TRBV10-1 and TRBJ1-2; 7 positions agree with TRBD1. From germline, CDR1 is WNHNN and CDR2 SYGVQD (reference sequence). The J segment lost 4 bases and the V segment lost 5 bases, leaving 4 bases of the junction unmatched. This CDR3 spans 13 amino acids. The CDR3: CASSPGGFYGYTF. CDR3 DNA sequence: TGCGCCAGCAGTCCAGGGGGGTTCTATGGCTACACCTTC.

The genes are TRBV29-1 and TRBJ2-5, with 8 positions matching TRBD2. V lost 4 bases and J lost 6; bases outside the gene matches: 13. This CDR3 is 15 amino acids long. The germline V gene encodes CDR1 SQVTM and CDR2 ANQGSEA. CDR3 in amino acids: CSVAAGGPLQQTQYF. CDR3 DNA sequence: TGCAGCGTTGCCGCGGGGGGACCCCTACAACAGACCCAGTACTTC.

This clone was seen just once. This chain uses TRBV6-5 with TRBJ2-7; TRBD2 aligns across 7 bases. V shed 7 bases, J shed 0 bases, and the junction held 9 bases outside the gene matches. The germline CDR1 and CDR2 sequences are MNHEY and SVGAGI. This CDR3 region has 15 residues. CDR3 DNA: TGTGCCAGCATAGTGACGGGGGGTAGCTCCTACGAGCAGTACTTC. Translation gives CASIVTGGSSYEQYF.

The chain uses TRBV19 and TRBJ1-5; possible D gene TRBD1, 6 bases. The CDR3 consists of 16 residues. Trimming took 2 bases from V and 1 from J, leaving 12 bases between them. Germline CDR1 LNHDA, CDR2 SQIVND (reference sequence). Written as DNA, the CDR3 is TGTGCCAGTAGTATACTGGGGGCCGGAAGCAATCAGCCCCAGCATTTT. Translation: CASSILGAGSNQPQHF. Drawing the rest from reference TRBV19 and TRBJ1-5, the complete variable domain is DGGITQSPKYLFRKEGQNVTLSCEQNLNHDAMYWYRQDPGQGLRLIYYSQIVNDFQKGDIAEGYSVSREKKESFPLTVTSAQKNPTAFYLCASSILGAGSNQPQHFGDGTRLSIL.

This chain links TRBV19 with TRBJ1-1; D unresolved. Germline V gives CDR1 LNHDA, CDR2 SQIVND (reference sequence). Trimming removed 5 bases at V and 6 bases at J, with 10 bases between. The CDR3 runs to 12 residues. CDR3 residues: CASSGGSPEAFF. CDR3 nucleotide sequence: TGTGCCAGTAGTGGAGGGAGCCCTGAAGCTTTCTTT.

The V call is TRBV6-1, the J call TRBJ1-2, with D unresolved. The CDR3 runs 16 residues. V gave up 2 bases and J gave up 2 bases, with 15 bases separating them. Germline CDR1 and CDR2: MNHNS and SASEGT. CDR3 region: CASSEYGRGGNYGYTF. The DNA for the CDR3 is TGTGCCAGCAGTGAATACGGTCGCGGTGGGAACTATGGCTACACCTTC.

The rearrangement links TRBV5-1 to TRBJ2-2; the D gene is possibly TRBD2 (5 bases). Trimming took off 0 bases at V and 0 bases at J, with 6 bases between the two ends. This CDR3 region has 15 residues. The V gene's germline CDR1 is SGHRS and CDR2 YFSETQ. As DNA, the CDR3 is TGCGCCAGCAGCTTGGAGCGGACGAACACCGGGGAGCTGTTTTTT. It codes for CASSLERTNTGELFF.

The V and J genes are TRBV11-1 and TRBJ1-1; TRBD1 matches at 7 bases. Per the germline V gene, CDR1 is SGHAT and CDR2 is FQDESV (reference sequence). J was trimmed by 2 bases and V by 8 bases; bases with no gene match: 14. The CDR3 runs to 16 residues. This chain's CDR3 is CASYQGEELANTEAFF. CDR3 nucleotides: TGTGCCAGCTACCAGGGGGAAGAATTGGCTAACACTGAAGCTTTCTTT.

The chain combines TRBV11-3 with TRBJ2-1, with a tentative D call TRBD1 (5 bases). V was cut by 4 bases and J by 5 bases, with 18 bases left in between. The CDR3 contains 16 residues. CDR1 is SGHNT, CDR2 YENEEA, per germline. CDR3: CASSSRSRVGDNEQFF. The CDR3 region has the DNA TGTGCCAGCAGCTCAAGGAGCAGGGTTGGGGACAATGAGCAGTTCTTC.

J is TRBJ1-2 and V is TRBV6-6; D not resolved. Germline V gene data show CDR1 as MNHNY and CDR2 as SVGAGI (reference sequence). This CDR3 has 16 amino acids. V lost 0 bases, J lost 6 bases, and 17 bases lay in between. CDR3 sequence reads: CASSYSSASLLDGYTF. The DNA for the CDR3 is TGTGCCAGCAGTTACTCGAGTGCCTCGCTCTTGGATGGCTACACCTTC.